This TCR beta chain was obtained from a study of cytomegalovirus exposure and HLA in healthy donors. The study, taken as a whole, reports: 150 or so TCR beta chains were listed as cytomegalovirus-associated. As a later analysis revealed, most CMV-associated TCR beta chains appeared HLA-restricted.

Details on this clone: Its antigen is unknown.

PCR amplification relied on 60 Vbeta primers (plus 13 Jbeta primers). Repertoires were generated with immunoSEQ multiplex PCR, while TCRdb's copy carries only in-frame clones and drops some. The sample shows 150,000 or so clones, 74% of them seen only once. Trimming stripped 5 bases from V and 0 bases from J, with 11 bases between. Per the germline V gene, CDR1 is PRHDT and CDR2 is FYEKMQ (reference sequence). The CDR3 extends over 15 amino acids. The chain has TRBV13 and TRBJ2-1; a weak D match, TRBD2 (6 bases). The receptor was derived from a man between 25 and 39 years old in good health and CMV-seronegative. The sample comprised PBMCs. CDR3 amino acids: CASSPAGGSYNEQFF. The CDR3, as DNA: TGTGCCAGCAGCCCCGCCGGGGGCTCCTACAATGAGCAGTTCTTC.